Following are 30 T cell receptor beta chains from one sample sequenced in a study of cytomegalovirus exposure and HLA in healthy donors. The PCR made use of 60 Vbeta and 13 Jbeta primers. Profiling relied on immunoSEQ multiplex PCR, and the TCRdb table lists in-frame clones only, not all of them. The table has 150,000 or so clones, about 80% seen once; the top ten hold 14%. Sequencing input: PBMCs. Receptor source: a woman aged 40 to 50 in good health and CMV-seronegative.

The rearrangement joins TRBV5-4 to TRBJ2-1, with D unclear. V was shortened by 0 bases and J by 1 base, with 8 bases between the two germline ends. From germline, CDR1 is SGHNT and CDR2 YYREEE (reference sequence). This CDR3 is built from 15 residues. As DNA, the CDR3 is TGTGCCAGCAGCTTGGTTGGCTTATCCTACAATGAGCAGTTCTTC. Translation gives CASSLVGLSYNEQFF.

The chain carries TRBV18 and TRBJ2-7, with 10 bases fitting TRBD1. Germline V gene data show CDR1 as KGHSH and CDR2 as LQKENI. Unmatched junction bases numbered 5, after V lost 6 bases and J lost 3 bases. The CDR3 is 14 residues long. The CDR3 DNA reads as TGTGCCAGCTCTGCGACAGGGGGCAGCTACGAGCAGTACTTC. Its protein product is CASSATGGSYEQYF.

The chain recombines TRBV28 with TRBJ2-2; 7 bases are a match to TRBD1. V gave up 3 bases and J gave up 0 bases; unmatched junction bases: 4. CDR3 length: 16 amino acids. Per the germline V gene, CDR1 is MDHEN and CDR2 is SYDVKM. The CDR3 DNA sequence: TGTGCCAGCAGTTTGGACAGGCTCCCGAACACCGGGGAGCTGTTTTTT. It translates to CASSLDRLPNTGELFF. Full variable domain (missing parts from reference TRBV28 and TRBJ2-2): DVKVTQSSRYLVKRTGEKVFLECVQDMDHENMFWYRQDPGLGLRLIYFSYDVKMKEKGDIPEGYSVSREKKERFSLILESASTNQTSMYLCASSLDRLPNTGELFFGEGSRLTVL.

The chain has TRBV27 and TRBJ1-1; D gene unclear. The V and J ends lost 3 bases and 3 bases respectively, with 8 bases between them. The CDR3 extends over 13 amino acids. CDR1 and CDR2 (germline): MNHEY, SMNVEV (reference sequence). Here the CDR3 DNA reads TGTGCCAGCAGTTTTACCCAGGACACTGAAGCTTTCTTT. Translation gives CASSFTQDTEAFF.

The CDR3 DNA follows: TGTGCCAGCAGTGAATCTCGGACAGGTCGAGATTCACCCCTCCACTTT. Amino acid sequence: CASSESRTGRDSPLHF. The chain has TRBV25-1 and TRBJ1-6; 7 nucleotides align to TRBD1. This CDR3 spans 16 amino acids. The V gene's germline CDR1 is MGHDK and CDR2 SYGVNS. Trimming cost V 1 base and J 8 bases; bases outside gene matches: 8.

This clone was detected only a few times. In DNA, the CDR3 is TGTGCCAGCAGTTTAGTTCGGAGAAACACTGAAGCTTTCTTT. The encoded protein is CASSLVRRNTEAFF. This chain links TRBV28 with TRBJ1-1; D is undetermined. Germline-derived CDR1 and CDR2 are MDHEN and SYDVKM. V lost 2 bases to trimming and J lost 2 bases, with 9 bases between them. The CDR3 has 14 amino acids.

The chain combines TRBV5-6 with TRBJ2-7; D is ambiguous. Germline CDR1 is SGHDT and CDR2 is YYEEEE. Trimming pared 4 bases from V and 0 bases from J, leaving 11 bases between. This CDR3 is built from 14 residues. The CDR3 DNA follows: TGTGCCAGCAGCATGTCAGCGATCTCCTACGAGCAGTACTTC. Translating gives CASSMSAISYEQYF.

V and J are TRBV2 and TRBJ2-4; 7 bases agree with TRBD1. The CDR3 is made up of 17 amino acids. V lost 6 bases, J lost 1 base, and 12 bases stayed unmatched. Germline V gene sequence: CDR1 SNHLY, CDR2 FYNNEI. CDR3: CASSGDRSPGAKNIQYF. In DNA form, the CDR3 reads TGTGCCAGCAGCGGGGACAGATCACCCGGGGCCAAAAACATTCAGTACTTC. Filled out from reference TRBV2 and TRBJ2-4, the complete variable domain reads EPEVTQTPSHQVTQMGQEVILRCVPISNHLYFYWYRQILGQKVEFLVSFYNNEISEKSEIFDDQFSVERPDGSNFTLKIRSTKLEDSAMYFCASSGDRSPGAKNIQYFGAGTRLSVL.

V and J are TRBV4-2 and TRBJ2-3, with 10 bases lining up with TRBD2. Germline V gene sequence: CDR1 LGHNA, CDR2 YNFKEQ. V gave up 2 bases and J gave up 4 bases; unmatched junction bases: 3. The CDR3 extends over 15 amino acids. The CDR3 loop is CASSQQGLAPDTQYF. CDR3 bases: TGTGCCAGCAGCCAACAGGGACTAGCGCCAGATACGCAGTATTTT.

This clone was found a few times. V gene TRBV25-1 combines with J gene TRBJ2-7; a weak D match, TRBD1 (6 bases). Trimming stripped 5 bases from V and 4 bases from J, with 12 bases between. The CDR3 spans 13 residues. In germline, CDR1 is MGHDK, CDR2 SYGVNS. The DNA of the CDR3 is TGTGCCAGCAGTCTGGGGGCCCTGTACGAGCAGTACTTC. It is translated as CASSLGALYEQYF.

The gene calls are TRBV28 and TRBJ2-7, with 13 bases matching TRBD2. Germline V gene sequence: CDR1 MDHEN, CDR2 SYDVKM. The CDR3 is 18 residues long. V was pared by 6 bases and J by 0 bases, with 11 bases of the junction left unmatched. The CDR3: CASSPGTSGVLSSYEQYF. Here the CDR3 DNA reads TGTGCCAGCAGCCCCGGGACTAGCGGGGTCCTGAGCTCCTACGAGCAGTACTTC.

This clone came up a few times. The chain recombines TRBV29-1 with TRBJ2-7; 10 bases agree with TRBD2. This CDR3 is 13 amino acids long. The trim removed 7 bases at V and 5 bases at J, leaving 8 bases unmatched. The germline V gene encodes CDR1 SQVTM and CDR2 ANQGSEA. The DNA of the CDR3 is TGCAGCGGGGCTAGCGGGAGAGGGAACGAGCAGTACTTC. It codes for CSGASGRGNEQYF.

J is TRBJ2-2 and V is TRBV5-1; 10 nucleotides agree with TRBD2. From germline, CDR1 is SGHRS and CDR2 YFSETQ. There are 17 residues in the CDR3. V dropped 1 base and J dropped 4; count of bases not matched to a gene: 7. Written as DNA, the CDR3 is TGCGCCAGCAGCTTGACGAGCGGGAGGGTCGCCACCGGGGAGCTGTTTTTT. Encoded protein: CASSLTSGRVATGELFF.

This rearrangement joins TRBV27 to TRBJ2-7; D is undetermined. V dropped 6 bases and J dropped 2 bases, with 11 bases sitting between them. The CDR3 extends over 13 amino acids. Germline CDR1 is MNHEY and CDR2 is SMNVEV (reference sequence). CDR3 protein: CASSPGWTYEQYF. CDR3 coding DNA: TGTGCCAGCAGCCCCGGGTGGACCTACGAGCAGTACTTC.

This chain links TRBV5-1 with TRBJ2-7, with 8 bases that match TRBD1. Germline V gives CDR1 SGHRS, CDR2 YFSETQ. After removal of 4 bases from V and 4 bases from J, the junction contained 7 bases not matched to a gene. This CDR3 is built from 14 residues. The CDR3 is CASSQRTGFYEQYF. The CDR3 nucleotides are TGCGCCAGCAGCCAGCGGACAGGGTTTTACGAGCAGTACTTC.

This CDR3 is CASSLFQGVMETQYF. The CDR3 DNA follows: TGTGCCAGCAGTTTATTCCAGGGGGTGATGGAGACCCAGTACTTC. V gene TRBV27 combines with J gene TRBJ2-5, with 7 bases aligning to TRBD1. CDR1 is MNHEY and CDR2 is SMNVEV in the germline V gene (reference sequence). The CDR3 sequence is 15 residues long. The V gene end was trimmed by 1 base and the J gene end by 5 bases; junction bases not matched to a gene: 7.

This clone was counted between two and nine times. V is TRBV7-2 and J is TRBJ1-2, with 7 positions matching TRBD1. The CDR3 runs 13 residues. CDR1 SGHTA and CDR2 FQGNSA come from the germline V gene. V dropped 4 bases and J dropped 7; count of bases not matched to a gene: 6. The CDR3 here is CASSSTRQGGYTF. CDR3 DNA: TGTGCCAGCAGCTCGACAAGACAGGGTGGCTACACCTTC.

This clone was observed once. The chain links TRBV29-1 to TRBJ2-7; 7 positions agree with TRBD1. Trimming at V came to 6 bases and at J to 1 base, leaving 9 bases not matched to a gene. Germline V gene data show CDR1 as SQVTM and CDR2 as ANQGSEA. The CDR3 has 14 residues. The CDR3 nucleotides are TGCAGCGTCCAACAGGGGAGAGGTTCCTACGAGCAGTACTTC. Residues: CSVQQGRGSYEQYF.

The DNA for the CDR3 is TGTGCCAGCAAATATTCCGGGACATTAGCAGATACGCAGTATTTT. Its protein is CASKYSGTLADTQYF. The rearrangement joins TRBV21-1 to TRBJ2-3; TRBD1, the table's D call, lacks a check against the DNA. TRBV21-1 is a pseudogene segment. The CDR3 has 15 residues.

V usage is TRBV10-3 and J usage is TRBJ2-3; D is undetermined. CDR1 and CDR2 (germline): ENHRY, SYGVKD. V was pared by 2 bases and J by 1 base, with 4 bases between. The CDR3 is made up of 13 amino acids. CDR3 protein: CAISEGGTDTQYF. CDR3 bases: TGTGCCATCAGTGAGGGAGGCACAGATACGCAGTATTTT.

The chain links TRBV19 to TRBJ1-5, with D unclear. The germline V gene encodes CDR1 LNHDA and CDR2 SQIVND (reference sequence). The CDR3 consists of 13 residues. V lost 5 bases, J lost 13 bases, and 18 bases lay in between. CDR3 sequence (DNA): TGTGCCAGTAGTTTTTCGCGGTCGGATTGTCAGCATTTT. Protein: CASSFSRSDCQHF.

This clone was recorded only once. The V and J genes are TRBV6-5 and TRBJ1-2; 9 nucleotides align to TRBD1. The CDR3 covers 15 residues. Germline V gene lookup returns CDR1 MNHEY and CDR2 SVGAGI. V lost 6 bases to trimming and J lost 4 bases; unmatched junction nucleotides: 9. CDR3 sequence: CASRIRDRASYGYTF. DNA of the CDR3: TGTGCCAGCAGGATCCGGGACAGGGCGAGCTATGGCTACACCTTC.

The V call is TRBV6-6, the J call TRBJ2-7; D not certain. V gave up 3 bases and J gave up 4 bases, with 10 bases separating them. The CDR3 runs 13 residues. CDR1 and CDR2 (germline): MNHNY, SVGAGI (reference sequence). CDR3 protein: CASSYTPEYEQYF. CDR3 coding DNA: TGTGCCAGCAGTTATACTCCGGAGTACGAGCAGTACTTC.

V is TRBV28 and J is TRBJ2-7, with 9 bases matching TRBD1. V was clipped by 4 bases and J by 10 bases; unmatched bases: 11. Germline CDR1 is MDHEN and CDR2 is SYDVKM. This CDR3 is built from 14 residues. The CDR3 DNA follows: TGTGCCAGCAGTTCCGCCGGGACAGGGCAGGGACAGTACTTC. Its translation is CASSSAGTGQGQYF. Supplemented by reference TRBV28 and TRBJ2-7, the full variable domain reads DVKVTQSSRYLVKRTGEKVFLECVQDMDHENMFWYRQDPGLGLRLIYFSYDVKMKEKGDIPEGYSVSREKKERFSLILESASTNQTSMYLCASSSAGTGQGQYFGPGTRLTVT.

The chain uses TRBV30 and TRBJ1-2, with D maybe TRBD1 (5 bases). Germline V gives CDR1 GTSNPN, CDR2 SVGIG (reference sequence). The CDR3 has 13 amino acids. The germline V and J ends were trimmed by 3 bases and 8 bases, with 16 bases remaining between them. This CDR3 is CAWRQTRTIGYTF. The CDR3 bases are TGTGCCTGGAGACAAACACGGACAATAGGCTACACCTTC.

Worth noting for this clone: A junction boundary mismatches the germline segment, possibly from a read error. This CDR3 is CSSSLGSLESTGELFF. Written as DNA, the CDR3 is TGTTCCAGCAGCTTAGGTTCGCTGGAGTCCACCGGGGAGCTGTTTTTT. The chain recombines TRBV7-9 with TRBJ2-2; D is unresolved. CDR1 SEHNR and CDR2 FQNEAQ come from the germline V gene (reference sequence). The CDR3 loop spans 16 amino acids.

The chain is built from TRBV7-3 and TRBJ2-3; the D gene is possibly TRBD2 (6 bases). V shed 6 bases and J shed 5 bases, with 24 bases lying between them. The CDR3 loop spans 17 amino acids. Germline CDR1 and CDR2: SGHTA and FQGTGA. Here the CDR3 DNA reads TGTGCCAGCAGTTTAGGTATCGGGGGACCTTTCGTAGATACGCAGTATTTT. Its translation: CASSLGIGGPFVDTQYF.

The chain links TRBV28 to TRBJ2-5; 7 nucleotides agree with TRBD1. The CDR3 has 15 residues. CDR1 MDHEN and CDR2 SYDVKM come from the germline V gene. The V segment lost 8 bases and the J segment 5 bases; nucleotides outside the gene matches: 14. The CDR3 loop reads CASRIYYRGGETQYF. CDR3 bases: TGTGCCAGCCGAATATACTACAGGGGCGGGGAGACCCAGTACTTC.

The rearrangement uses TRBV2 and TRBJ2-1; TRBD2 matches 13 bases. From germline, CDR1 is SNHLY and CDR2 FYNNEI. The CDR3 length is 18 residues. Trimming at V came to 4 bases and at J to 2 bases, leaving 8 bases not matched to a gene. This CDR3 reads CASSGGLAGVPAYNEQFF. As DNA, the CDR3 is TGTGCCAGCAGTGGAGGACTAGCGGGGGTCCCTGCCTACAATGAGCAGTTCTTC. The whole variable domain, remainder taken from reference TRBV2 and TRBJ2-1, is EPEVTQTPSHQVTQMGQEVILRCVPISNHLYFYWYRQILGQKVEFLVSFYNNEISEKSEIFDDQFSVERPDGSNFTLKIRSTKLEDSAMYFCASSGGLAGVPAYNEQFFGPGTRLTVL.

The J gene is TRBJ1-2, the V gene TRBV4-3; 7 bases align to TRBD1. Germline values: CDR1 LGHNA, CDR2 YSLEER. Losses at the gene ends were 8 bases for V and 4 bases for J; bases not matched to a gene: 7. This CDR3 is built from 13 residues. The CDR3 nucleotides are TGCGCCAGCGGCGGACAGGTTGGCTATGGCTACACCTTC. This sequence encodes CASGGQVGYGYTF.